Listed below are T cell receptor beta chains from one sample, sequenced in a study of blood T cell repertoires in COVID-19. Assay: immunoSEQ multiplex PCR; the TCRdb copy retains only in-frame clones and omits some. This table has a few hundred thousand clones, about nine tenths appearing once. The sequencing sample was made of PBMCs or T cells enriched from blood (not recorded which). The receptors come from a woman aged 55-75 years who had recovered from COVID-19. The CDR3 runs from the conserved cysteine through the conserved F or W. D genes are given only for firm matches. The size entry is marked missing in some rows and otherwise reads once, few, many or a size class.

V gene	D gene	clone size	J gene	CDR3 protein	CDR3 DNA
TRBV9	TRBD1	.	TRBJ2-7	CASSRAPGQGNEQYF	TGTGCCAGCAGCAGAGCCCCGGGACAGGGAAATGAGCAGTACTTC
TRBV7-3	.	.	TRBJ1-1	CASSPSGGTEAFF	TGTGCCAGCAGCCCCTCAGGTGGGACTGAAGCTTTCTTT
TRBV21-1	.	.	TRBJ2-3	CASSYGTPISTDTQYF	TGTGCCAGCAGCTACGGGACTCCGATAAGCACAGATACGCAGTATTTT
TRBV3-1/TRBV3-2	.	.	TRBJ2-7	CASSQGPVPQQYF	TGTGCCAGCAGCCAAGGGCCCGTTCCCCAGCAGTACTTC
TRBV18	.	.	TRBJ2-3	CASSPLQGTDTQYF	TGTGCCAGCTCACCACTACAGGGCACAGATACGCAGTATTTT
TRBV4-1	TRBD2	.	TRBJ2-1	CASSPLTSGGATYNEQFF	TGCGCCAGCAGCCCACTGACTAGCGGGGGGGCGACGTACAATGAGCAGTTCTTC
TRBV7-8	.	.	TRBJ1-5	CASSLIAGEIVQPQHF	TGTGCCAGCAGCTTAATTGCAGGGGAGATCGTTCAGCCCCAGCATTTT
TRBV11-3	TRBD1	.	TRBJ2-7	CASSPRGKTYEQYF	TGTGCCAGCAGCCCCAGGGGGAAGACCTACGAGCAGTACTTC
TRBV28	.	.	TRBJ1-2	CASRLGGPNYGYTF	TGTGCCAGCAGATTGGGGGGGCCTAACTATGGCTACACCTTC
TRBV9	.	.	TRBJ2-3	CASSVQVASTDTQYF	TGTGCCAGCAGCGTACAGGTGGCTAGCACAGATACGCAGTATTTT
TRBV15	.	once	TRBJ2-1	CATSRAMFNNEQFF	TGTGCCACCAGCAGAGCCATGTTCAACAATGAGCAGTTCTTC
TRBV11-2	.	.	TRBJ1-6	CASRHEAGSPLHF	TGTGCCAGCAGACACGAGGCCGGTTCACCCCTCCACTTT
TRBV19	TRBD1	.	TRBJ1-1	CASSTGQGVVNTEAFF	TGTGCCAGTAGTACCGGACAGGGAGTCGTGAACACTGAAGCTTTCTTT
TRBV7-8	.	.	TRBJ1-1	CASSWGGSTEAFF	TGTGCCAGCAGCTGGGGGGGGAGCACTGAAGCTTTCTTT
TRBV9	TRBD1	once	TRBJ2-7	CASSAPGGSEGEQYF	TGTGCCAGCAGCGCCCCAGGGGGCAGTGAGGGCGAGCAGTACTTC
TRBV11-2	.	.	TRBJ2-1	CASSLDITYNEQFF	TGTGCCAGCAGCTTAGATATAACTTACAATGAGCAGTTCTTC
TRBV9	.	.	TRBJ1-1	CASSEGLGQLEAFF	TGTGCCAGCAGCGAGGGGCTCGGGCAGCTTGAAGCTTTCTTT
TRBV28	TRBD1	.	TRBJ1-6	CASSLDRGGYNSPLHF	TGTGCCAGCAGTTTAGACAGGGGAGGTTATAATTCACCCCTCCACTTT
TRBV27	.	.	TRBJ1-4	CASSATAATNEKLFF	TGTGCCAGCAGTGCTACAGCCGCAACTAATGAAAAACTGTTTTTT
TRBV9	.	.	TRBJ2-3	CASSSRWVGTDTQYF	TGTGCCAGCAGCTCGAGGTGGGTTGGCACAGATACGCAGTATTTT
TRBV9	.	.	TRBJ2-1	CASGHEQFF	TGTGCCAGCGGCCATGAGCAGTTCTTC
TRBV6-5	.	.	TRBJ1-2	CASAMLNGYTF	TGTGCCAGCGCTATGTTAAACGGCTACACCTTC
TRBV30	.	once	TRBJ2-7	CAWSVLAGYYEQYF	TGTGCCTGGAGTGTACTGGCGGGGTACTACGAGCAGTACTTC
TRBV5-4	TRBD2	.	TRBJ2-3	CASSRAGGSEDTQYF	TGTGCCAGCAGTCGGGCGGGGGGGAGTGAAGATACGCAGTATTTT
TRBV2	.	.	TRBJ1-6	CASSDTYNSPLHF	TGTGCCAGCAGTGACACTTATAATTCACCCCTCCACTTT
TRBV5-1	.	.	TRBJ2-1	CASSFGLLSYNEQFF	TGCGCCAGCAGCTTCGGACTACTCTCCTACAATGAGCAGTTCTTC
TRBV30	.	.	TRBJ2-6	CAWSVWGEFTSGANVLTF	TGTGCCTGGAGTGTATGGGGGGAGTTTACTTCTGGGGCCAACGTCCTGACTTTC
TRBV3-1/TRBV3-2	TRBD1	.	TRBJ2-5	CASSLRGQGEETQYF	TGTGCCAGCAGCCTCCGGGGACAGGGCGAAGAGACCCAGTACTTC
TRBV28	.	.	TRBJ2-5	CASSFYSGQETQYF	TGTGCCAGCAGTTTCTACAGTGGGCAAGAGACCCAGTACTTC
TRBV6-5	.	.	TRBJ1-6	CASRPGQYNSPLHF	TGTGCCAGCAGGCCGGGTCAGTATAATTCACCCCTCCACTTT
TRBV5-1	TRBD2	.	TRBJ2-3	CASSVGLAGDTQYF	TGCGCCAGCAGCGTTGGACTAGCCGGGGATACGCAGTATTTT
TRBV6-5	.	.	TRBJ1-1	CASSYRGSTEAFF	TGTGCCAGCAGTTACAGGGGATCCACTGAAGCTTTCTTT
TRBV15	.	.	TRBJ2-7	CATSRDGAQSSYEQYF	TGTGCCACCAGCAGAGATGGGGCGCAGAGCTCCTACGAGCAGTACTTC
TRBV11-2	.	.	TRBJ2-1	CASSLQPSGNEQFF	TGTGCCAGCAGCCTACAACCCTCCGGGAATGAGCAGTTCTTC
TRBV11-2	TRBD2	.	TRBJ2-3	CASSLYITSGYTQYF	TGTGCCAGCAGCTTATATATTACTAGCGGATATACGCAGTATTTT
TRBV6-5	TRBD2	few	TRBJ2-1	CASSSGLAYYNEQFF	TGTGCCAGCAGTTCCGGACTAGCTTACTACAATGAGCAGTTCTTC
TRBV7-9	TRBD1	many	TRBJ1-2	CASSFGQGEGYTF	TGTGCCAGCAGCTTCGGACAGGGAGAAGGCTACACCTTC
TRBV21-1	.	once	TRBJ2-7	CASRPSAYEQYF	TGTGCCAGCAGACCTAGCGCCTACGAGCAGTACTTC
TRBV11-2	.	.	TRBJ1-2	CASSLLDTPSYGYTF	TGTGCCAGCAGCTTACTTGACACGCCGTCCTATGGCTACACCTTC
TRBV3-1/TRBV3-2	.	.	TRBJ1-2	CASSQGGNGYTF	TGTGCCAGCAGCCAAGGAGGGAATGGCTACACCTTC
TRBV6-5	TRBD1	.	TRBJ1-5	CASSRRGTGNQPQHF	TGTGCCAGCAGCCGTCGGGGGACAGGGAATCAGCCCCAGCATTTT
TRBV30	.	.	TRBJ2-7	CARGTATYEQYF	TGTGCCCGCGGGACAGCAACCTACGAGCAGTACTTC
TRBV3-1/TRBV3-2	.	.	TRBJ1-1	CASSPLAAQGTEAFF	TGTGCCAGCAGCCCCCTAGCAGCGCAGGGGACTGAAGCTTTCTTT
TRBV3-1/TRBV3-2	.	.	TRBJ1-3	CASSQERGYGNTIYF	TGTGCCAGCAGCCAAGAGCGGGGCTATGGAAACACCATATATTTT
TRBV28	.	.	TRBJ1-1	CASSLMEVSEAFF	TGTGCCAGCAGTTTAATGGAGGTCTCTGAAGCTTTCTTT
TRBV4-1	.	.	TRBJ1-5	CASSQDLNQPQHF	TGCGCCAGCAGCCAAGACCTAAATCAGCCCCAGCATTTT
TRBV19	.	.	TRBJ1-1	CATREDTEAFF	TGTGCCACCAGAGAGGACACTGAAGCTTTCTTT
TRBV27	.	.	TRBJ1-5	CASSQSGRGAGQPQHF	TGTGCCAGCAGTCAATCGGGTCGGGGGGCCGGGCAGCCCCAGCATTTT